This T cell receptor beta chain was obtained from a study of vaccination effects on CD4 cells after COVID-19. Study-level information: Within the ViraFEST assay, antigen-specific CD4+ T cells underwent expansion with viral peptide pools prior to sequencing. Each participant received a vaccine that was either BNT162b2 or mRNA-1273, given as two doses.

Culture lasted roughly eleven days before CD4+ T cell isolation. Recipients of the vaccine had no prior SARS-CoV-2 infection and negative nucleocapsid antibodies. In the case of this clone: No antigen is known for it.

Study conclusions and caveats: Marked clonal contraction was seen in infection- and vaccine-induced clones late after vaccination.

V was clipped by 8 bases and J by 4 bases, with 11 bases between them. The CDR3 runs to 12 residues. Assay used: immunoSEQ multiplex PCR; TCRdb lists only in-frame clones, some missing. This sample has roughly 50,000 clones; 67% occur once, and the top ten carry nearly 5.5%. This clonotype originated in a human donor who received a COVID-19 vaccine. The specimen was CD4+ T cells from PBMCs cultured without peptide, collected before COVID-19 vaccination. This chain links TRBV12-3 or TRBV12-4 with TRBJ2-5; TRBD2 might be the D (7 bases). The CDR3 region has the DNA TGTGCCAGCGAAAGGGGGGGAGAGACCCAGTACTTC. Translation gives CASERGGETQYF.